The 3 T cell receptor beta chains below all came from one sample that was sequenced in a study of blood T cell repertoires in COVID-19. Repertoires were generated with immunoSEQ multiplex PCR, while TCRdb's copy carries only in-frame clones and drops some. The table lists about 220,000 clones, around 84% of them singletons. The sample taken for sequencing was peripheral blood. Every receptor here comes from a human donor in a cohort sampled during active COVID-19.

This clone was observed once. The chain uses TRBV7-2 and TRBJ2-5; D is unclear. The CDR3 is 13 amino acids. V gave up 5 bases and J gave up 5 bases, with 12 bases separating them. From germline, CDR1 is SGHTA and CDR2 FQGNSA. CDR3 sequence (DNA): TGTGCCAGCAGCCCCCTGAGGCCGGAGACCCAGTACTTC. This encodes CASSPLRPETQYF.

The chain joins TRBV5-6 to TRBJ1-2; a weak D match, TRBD1 (6 bases). V lost 3 bases, J lost 2 bases, and 11 bases lay in between. Germline CDR1 and CDR2: SGHDT and YYEEEE. This CDR3 spans 14 amino acids. The CDR3 coding sequence is TGTGCCAGCAGCTCGGTGGACAGAAACTATGGCTACACCTTC. The encoded protein is CASSSVDRNYGYTF.

This chain joins TRBV19 and TRBJ2-1, with 7 positions matching TRBD2. V lost 5 bases and J lost 9; bases outside the gene matches: 10. CDR3 length: 14 residues. From germline, CDR1 is LNHDA and CDR2 SQIVND (reference sequence). For the CDR3, the DNA is TGTGCCAGTAGTGCTTTGAGGGAGGGGCTTGAGCAGTTCTTC. Its protein is CASSALREGLEQFF.